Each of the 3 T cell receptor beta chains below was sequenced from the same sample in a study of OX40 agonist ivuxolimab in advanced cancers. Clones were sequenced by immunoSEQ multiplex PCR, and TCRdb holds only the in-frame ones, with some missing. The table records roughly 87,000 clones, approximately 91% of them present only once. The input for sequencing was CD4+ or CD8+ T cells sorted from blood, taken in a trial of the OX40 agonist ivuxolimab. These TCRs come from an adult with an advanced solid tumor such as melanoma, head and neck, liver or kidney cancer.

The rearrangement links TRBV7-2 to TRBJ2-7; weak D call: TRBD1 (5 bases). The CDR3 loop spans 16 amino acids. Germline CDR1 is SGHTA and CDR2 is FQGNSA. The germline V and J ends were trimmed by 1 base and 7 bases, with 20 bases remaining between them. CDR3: CASSLGLKNRLGEQYF. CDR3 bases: TGTGCCAGCAGCTTAGGCCTAAAAAACAGGCTGGGGGAGCAGTACTTC.

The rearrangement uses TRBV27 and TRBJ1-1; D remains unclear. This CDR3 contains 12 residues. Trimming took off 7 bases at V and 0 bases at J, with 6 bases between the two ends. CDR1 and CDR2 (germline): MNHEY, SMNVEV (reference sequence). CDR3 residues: CASNSVNTEAFF. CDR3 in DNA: TGTGCCAGCAACTCGGTGAACACTGAAGCTTTCTTT.

The DNA of the CDR3 is TGTGCCAGCTCACAATCCATGGGTTTCAATGAGCAGTTCTTC. Its protein is CASSQSMGFNEQFF. V and J are TRBV18 and TRBJ2-1; D is unclear. The germline CDR1 and CDR2 sequences are KGHSH and LQKENI. Trimming shortened V by 4 bases and J by 6 bases, and 13 bases separated the two germline ends. This CDR3 contains 14 residues.